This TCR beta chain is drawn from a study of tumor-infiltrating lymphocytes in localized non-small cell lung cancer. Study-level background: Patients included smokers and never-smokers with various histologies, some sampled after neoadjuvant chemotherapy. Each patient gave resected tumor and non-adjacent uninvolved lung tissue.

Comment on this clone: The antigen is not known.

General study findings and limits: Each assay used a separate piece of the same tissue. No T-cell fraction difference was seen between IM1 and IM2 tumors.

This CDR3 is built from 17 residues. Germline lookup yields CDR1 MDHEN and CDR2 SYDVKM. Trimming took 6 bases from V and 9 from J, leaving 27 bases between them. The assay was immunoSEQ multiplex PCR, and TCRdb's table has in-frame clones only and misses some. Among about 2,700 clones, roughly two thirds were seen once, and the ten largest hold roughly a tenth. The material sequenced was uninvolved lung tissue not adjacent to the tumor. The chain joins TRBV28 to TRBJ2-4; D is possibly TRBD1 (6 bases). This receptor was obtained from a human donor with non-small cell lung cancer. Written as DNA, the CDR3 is TGTGCCAGCAGCCAAACCCTGGGGGCGAACCATAGTCCCATTCAGTACTTC. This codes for CASSQTLGANHSPIQYF.